Shown below are 24 T cell receptor beta chains from a single sample sequenced in a study of blood T cell repertoires in COVID-19. Profiling relied on immunoSEQ multiplex PCR, and the TCRdb table lists in-frame clones only, not all of them. The data contain approximately 210,000 clones, approximately 80% of them singletons. The sample was PBMCs or T cells enriched from blood (not recorded which). Receptors originate from a man aged 25 to 45 with acute COVID-19.

The genes are TRBV2 and TRBJ2-2; TRBD2 aligns across 15 bases. The V gene's germline CDR1 is SNHLY and CDR2 FYNNEI. The CDR3 runs to 16 residues. After removal of 7 bases from V and 6 bases from J, the junction contained 6 bases not matched to a gene. The CDR3: CASTKGLAGGAGELFF. DNA of the CDR3: TGTGCCAGCACCAAGGGACTAGCGGGGGGCGCCGGGGAGCTGTTTTTT.

This clone appeared a few times. V is TRBV5-1 and J is TRBJ1-1; 7 bases map to TRBD1. Germline CDR1 SGHRS, CDR2 YFSETQ. The CDR3 spans 13 residues. J was trimmed by 5 bases and V by 6 bases; bases with no gene match: 7. CDR3 protein: CASIGGGRTEAFF. CDR3 nucleotide sequence: TGCGCCAGCATAGGGGGCGGAAGGACTGAAGCTTTCTTT.

This clone has just a few counts. The gene calls are TRBV18 and TRBJ1-5; D not certain. Trimming took 5 bases from V and 4 from J, leaving 9 bases between them. Germline values: CDR1 KGHSH, CDR2 LQKENI. CDR3 length: 13 amino acids. The CDR3 here is CASSSIRNQPQHF. The CDR3 bases are TGTGCCAGCTCATCCATACGGAATCAGCCCCAGCATTTT.

CDR3 in DNA: TGTGCCAGCAGCCGATTCGAAACAGGGCAAACTGGAAACACCATATATTTT. This gives the protein CASSRFETGQTGNTIYF. The chain carries TRBV6-6 and TRBJ1-3; TRBD1 might be the D (6 bases). V lost 6 bases, J lost 2 bases, and 20 bases lay in between. CDR1 is MNHNY and CDR2 is SVGAGI in the germline V gene (reference sequence). CDR3 size: 17 residues.

The chain links TRBV2 to TRBJ1-2, with 8 positions matching TRBD1. CDR3 size: 14 residues. Germline assignment: CDR1 SNHLY and CDR2 FYNNEI. Trimming at V came to 3 bases and at J to 7 bases, leaving 7 bases not matched to a gene. In DNA form, the CDR3 reads TGTGCCAGCAGTGAGGAGACAGGGGCGGGTGGCTACACCTTC. It translates to CASSEETGAGGYTF.

This chain connects TRBV5-6 to TRBJ2-7; TRBD2 aligns across 7 bases. The CDR3 runs 13 residues. Per the germline V gene, CDR1 is SGHDT and CDR2 is YYEEEE. V shed 3 bases, J shed 7 bases, and the junction held 7 bases outside the gene matches. CDR3 nucleotide sequence: TGTGCCAGCAGCTCGGGGGGAGGGAAGGAGCAGTACTTC. Translation: CASSSGGGKEQYF.

This chain joins TRBV5-1 and TRBJ2-7, with D possibly matching TRBD2 (5 bases). V was cut by 0 bases and J by 4 bases, with 17 bases left in between. Looked up from germline, CDR1 is SGHRS and CDR2 is YFSETQ. The CDR3 totals 16 residues. CDR3 in amino acids: CASSLGAREKLYEQYF. CDR3 bases: TGCGCCAGCAGCTTGGGTGCTCGGGAAAAACTTTACGAGCAGTACTTC.

The genes are TRBV7-3 and TRBJ2-3; no reliable D call. V lost 5 bases to trimming and J lost 6 bases, with 15 bases between them. CDR3 length: 14 residues. The germline CDR1 and CDR2 sequences are SGHTA and FQGTGA. The CDR3: CASSPWASYDTQYF. The CDR3 DNA reads as TGTGCCAGCAGCCCGTGGGCATCATACGATACGCAGTATTTT.

This rearrangement joins TRBV14 to TRBJ2-7; D gene uncertain. The length of the CDR3 is 12 residues. Trimming took 1 base from V and 3 from J, leaving 4 bases between them. From germline, CDR1 is SGHDN and CDR2 FVKESK. This CDR3 reads CASSQVVYEQYF. Written as DNA, the CDR3 is TGTGCCAGCAGCCAAGTAGTCTACGAGCAGTACTTC.

This clone was counted once. This rearrangement joins TRBV29-1 to TRBJ1-1; maybe TRBD1 (5 bases). The CDR3 is 12 residues long. The ends were cut back, 4 bases at V and 3 bases at J, with 9 bases in the middle. In germline, CDR1 is SQVTM, CDR2 ANQGSEA. CDR3 bases: TGCAGCGTTGTAGGGGAGGACACTGAAGCTTTCTTT. Translating gives CSVVGEDTEAFF.

This clone was recorded a few times. In DNA form, the CDR3 reads TGTGCCAGCAGCTTAATCACAGGGTATCAGCCCCAGCATTTT. Translating gives CASSLITGYQPQHF. V is TRBV7-2 and J is TRBJ1-5, with a weak D call TRBD1 (6 bases). This CDR3 contains 14 residues. The germline V gene has CDR1 SGHTA and CDR2 FQGNSA. V was pared by 2 bases and J by 5 bases, with 10 bases between.

The chain is built from TRBV18 and TRBJ1-5; TRBD1 agrees at 7 bases. CDR1 is KGHSH, CDR2 LQKENI, per germline. This CDR3 comprises 14 residues. J lost 3 bases, V lost 6 bases, and 5 bases had no gene match. This CDR3 is CASSLDRVNQPQHF. CDR3 coding DNA: TGTGCCAGCTCCCTTGACAGGGTCAATCAGCCCCAGCATTTT.

V usage is TRBV14 and J usage is TRBJ2-5; weak D call: TRBD1 (7 bases). CDR3 length equals 17 residues. CDR1 SGHDN and CDR2 FVKESK come from the germline V gene. V gave up 4 bases and J gave up 3 bases, with 21 bases separating them. CDR3 DNA sequence: TGTGCCAGCAGCCCTTGGGGGGTGACAGGGAACGAAGAGACCCAGTACTTC. This gives the protein CASSPWGVTGNEETQYF.

This clone was counted only a few times. This chain joins TRBV9 and TRBJ2-7; 7 bases map to TRBD1. Germline CDR1 reads SGDLS; CDR2 reads YYNGEE. The CDR3 length is 14 residues. The J segment lost 4 bases and the V segment lost 4 bases, leaving 8 bases of the junction unmatched. CDR3 amino acids: CASSRDSTVYEQYF. The CDR3 DNA reads TGTGCCAGCAGCCGGGACAGTACAGTATACGAGCAGTACTTC.

The V and J genes are TRBV13 and TRBJ1-1, with TRBD1 matching 9 bases. Germline CDR1 is PRHDT and CDR2 is FYEKMQ (reference sequence). The CDR3 runs 14 residues. V was pared by 5 bases and J by 4 bases, with 5 bases of the junction left unmatched. In DNA, the CDR3 is TGTGCCAGCAGCAACAGACAGGGGGGCACTGAAGCTTTCTTT. Translated, it gives CASSNRQGGTEAFF.

The V gene is TRBV15, the J gene TRBJ2-1, with D unclear. Germline V gives CDR1 LNHNV, CDR2 YYDKDF (reference sequence). The CDR3 is 14 residues long. Trimming took 0 bases from V and 5 from J, leaving 8 bases between them. The CDR3 DNA follows: TGTGCCACCAGCAGAGATGGAGTCCACAATGAGCAGTTCTTC. Translating gives CATSRDGVHNEQFF.

The table lists this clone with a count of one. The chain couples TRBV12-3 or TRBV12-4 to TRBJ1-5, with 10 bases that match TRBD1. J gave up 6 bases and V 8 bases, and 4 bases lay outside the gene matches. CDR3 length equals 13 residues. The CDR3 coding sequence is TGTGCCAGCGGGGGACAGGGGATTCAGCCCCAGCATTTT. Translation: CASGGQGIQPQHF.

This clone was seen only a few times. J is TRBJ2-7 and V is TRBV5-1; D perhaps matches TRBD1 (6 bases). The V end lost 4 bases, the J end lost 3 bases, and 20 bases lay between the germline ends. Looked up from germline, CDR1 is SGHRS and CDR2 is YFSETQ. The CDR3 extends over 16 amino acids. The CDR3: CASSPGGDRSYYEQYF. CDR3 bases: TGCGCCAGCAGCCCCGGAGGTGACAGGAGTTACTACGAGCAGTACTTC.

Written as DNA, the CDR3 is TGTGCCAGCAGTGAAGGGGCAGGGGGCGCAGTGGGACAGCCCCAGCATTTT. This translates into CASSEGAGGAVGQPQHF. The chain carries TRBV6-1 and TRBJ1-5; 8 bases match TRBD1. The CDR3 has 17 residues. Trimming at V came to 1 base and at J to 7 bases, leaving 12 bases not matched to a gene. The germline V gene encodes CDR1 MNHNS and CDR2 SASEGT.

CDR3 residues: CASSIEDRGHPPQHF. The CDR3 DNA reads as TGTGCCAGTAGTATTGAAGACAGGGGGCATCCGCCCCAGCATTTT. V usage is TRBV19 and J usage is TRBJ1-5, with 10 nucleotides matching TRBD1. Germline V lookup: CDR1 LNHDA, CDR2 SQIVND (reference sequence). The J segment lost 9 bases and the V segment lost 3 bases, leaving 8 bases of the junction unmatched. CDR3 size: 15 residues.

The chain joins TRBV24-1 to TRBJ2-3; 9 positions agree with TRBD1. The length of the CDR3 is 16 residues. V shed 4 bases, J shed 5 bases, and the junction held 9 bases outside the gene matches. Germline assignment: CDR1 KGHDR and CDR2 SFDVKD. The CDR3, as DNA: TGTGCCACCAGTGAAGATACAGGGGGCGCGAAAGATACGCAGTATTTT. Translation gives CATSEDTGGAKDTQYF.

The V and J genes are TRBV20-1 and TRBJ1-2; D is uncertain. V lost 5 bases to trimming and J lost 6 bases, with 4 bases between them. The CDR3 runs to 9 residues. The germline V gene encodes CDR1 DFQATT and CDR2 SNEGSKA (reference sequence). The CDR3 here is CSALNGYTF. Here the CDR3 DNA reads TGCAGTGCTCTAAATGGCTACACCTTC.

This clone has a single count. This chain links TRBV2 with TRBJ1-1; no clear D gene. This CDR3 spans 11 amino acids. Trimming removed 7 bases from V and 4 bases from J, with 7 bases in between. Looked up from germline, CDR1 is SNHLY and CDR2 is FYNNEI. The CDR3 nucleotides are TGTGCCAGCATTTACAGCACTGAAGCTTTCTTT. Amino acids: CASIYSTEAFF.

The J gene is TRBJ2-2, the V gene TRBV5-1; D is possibly TRBD2 (6 bases). From germline, CDR1 is SGHRS and CDR2 YFSETQ. Trimming cost V 3 bases and J 5 bases, with 14 bases left between them. This CDR3 has 15 residues. Written as DNA, the CDR3 is TGCGCCAGCAGCTGGAGGGTGTCGGGGACCGGGGAGCTGTTTTTT. Protein sequence: CASSWRVSGTGELFF.